The TCR beta chain under discussion was sequenced for a study of shared clonotypes between healthy human individuals. Whole-study results and caveats: Sampling involved blood alone; tissue repertoires likely differ.

The method was immunoSEQ multiplex PCR; TCRdb's version includes in-frame clones alone and lacks a portion of them. The sample records 1.4 million or so clones, approximately 98.5% being singletons. The V and J ends lost 3 bases and 6 bases respectively, with 7 bases between them. Germline V gene lookup returns CDR1 DFQATT and CDR2 SNEGSKA (reference sequence). CDR3 length: 11 residues. About this clone: The antigen remains unidentified.

This TCR derives from a young man in good health. The source material was naive CD4+ T cells sorted from blood. Subset: CD45RA+ positively selected. The J gene is TRBJ2-3, the V gene TRBV20-1, with D unclear. The CDR3 DNA reads as TGCAGTGCTAGGACTTGGGATACGCAGTATTTT. As protein: CSARTWDTQYF.